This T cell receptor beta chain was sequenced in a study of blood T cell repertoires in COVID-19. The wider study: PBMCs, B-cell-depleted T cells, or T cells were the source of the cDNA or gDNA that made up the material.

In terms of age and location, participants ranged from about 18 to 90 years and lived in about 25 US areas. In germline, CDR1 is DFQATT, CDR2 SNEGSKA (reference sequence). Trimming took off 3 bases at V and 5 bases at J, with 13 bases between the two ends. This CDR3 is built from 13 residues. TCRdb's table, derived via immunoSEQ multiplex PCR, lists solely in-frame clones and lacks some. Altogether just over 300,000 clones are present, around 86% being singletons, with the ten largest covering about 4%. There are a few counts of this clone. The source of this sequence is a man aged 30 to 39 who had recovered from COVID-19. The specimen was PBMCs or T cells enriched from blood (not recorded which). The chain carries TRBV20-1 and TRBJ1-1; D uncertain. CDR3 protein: CSASWQGGTEAFF. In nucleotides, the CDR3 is TGCAGTGCTAGTTGGCAAGGAGGAACTGAAGCTTTCTTT.